Below, 24 T cell receptor beta chains from the same sample are listed, as sequenced in a study of identical twins. TCRdb re-called the 5' RACE reads through MiXCR, storing one row per CDR3 protein. This sample carries about 530,000 distinct CDR3 sequences, roughly 15% of them seen once, and the ten largest clones take roughly 0.46%. These data were also filed under a second study, of yellow fever vaccine responses in identical twins.

Sequencing used CD4+ T cells sorted from blood. These receptors were obtained from a woman in her late teens or twenties in good health.

This clonotype has just a few counts. The rearrangement links TRBV5-1 to TRBJ2-3; TRBD1 is a possible D gene (5 bases). V lost 0 bases, J lost 4 bases, and 15 bases lay in between. CDR3 length equals 16 residues. Germline CDR1 and CDR2: SGHRS and YFSETQ. This CDR3 reads CASSLEGWQGADTQYF. CDR3 nucleotide sequence: TGCGCCAGCAGCTTGGAGGGGTGGCAAGGGGCAGATACGCAGTATTTT.

The rearrangement joins TRBV4-2 to TRBJ2-3; 7 bases line up with TRBD2. The CDR3 sequence is 18 residues long. With 1 base clipped from V and 1 base from J, the junction kept 11 bases outside the gene matches. Looked up from germline, CDR1 is LGHNA and CDR2 is YNFKEQ. The CDR3 loop reads CASSQGLGLADRTDTQYF. The DNA of the CDR3 is TGTGCCAGCAGCCAAGGATTAGGGCTAGCGGATCGCACAGATACGCAGTATTTT.

In this sample, this clonotype turned up many times. This chain uses TRBV3-1 with TRBJ2-5; D is unclear. Trimming stripped 1 base from V and 5 bases from J, with 14 bases between. Germline CDR1 reads LGHDT; CDR2 reads YNNKEL (reference sequence). The CDR3 has 15 amino acids. The CDR3 loop is CASSQAGRVAETQYF. The CDR3 DNA reads TGTGCCAGCAGCCAAGCTGGTAGGGTAGCCGAGACCCAGTACTTC.

This chain links TRBV20-1 with TRBJ2-7, with D tentatively TRBD1 (5 bases). Germline V CDR1 and CDR2: DFQATT, SNEGSKA (reference sequence). V was clipped by 5 bases and J by 3 bases, with 14 bases between them. The length of the CDR3 is 13 residues. The CDR3 is CSAGATRDYEQYF. The CDR3 bases are TGCAGTGCTGGGGCGACAAGAGACTACGAGCAGTACTTC.

The rearrangement uses TRBV5-1 and TRBJ2-1; 13 nucleotides match TRBD2. The junction had 12 bases not matched to a gene; V was cut back by 0 bases and J by 6 bases. The CDR3 is 19 amino acids. In germline, CDR1 is SGHRS, CDR2 YFSETQ. For the CDR3, the DNA is TGCGCCAGCAGCTTGGGTCTACTAGCGGGGGGGCCGGTAGTCAATGAGCAGTTCTTC. Amino acid sequence: CASSLGLLAGGPVVNEQFF.

This clonotype has more than one count but fewer than ten. CDR3 DNA: TGTGCCAGCAGCCCCACCAAGTCTACCTCTGGGGCCAACGTCCTGACTTTC. This gives the protein CASSPTKSTSGANVLTF. The chain carries TRBV7-8 and TRBJ2-6; D unclear. Germline CDR1 and CDR2: SGHVS and FQNEAQ. V lost 5 bases and J lost 0, with 14 bases in between. This CDR3 comprises 17 residues. Full variable domain (outside the CDR3, taken from reference TRBV7-8 and TRBJ2-6): GAGVSQSPRYKVAKRGQDVALRCDPISGHVSLFWYQQALGQGPEFLTYFQNEAQLDKSGLPSDRFFAERPEGSVSTLKIQRTQQEDSAVYLCASSPTKSTSGANVLTFGAGSRLTVL.

The chain couples TRBV5-1 to TRBJ2-3; a weak D match, TRBD2 (6 bases). V lost 1 base and J lost 0, with 18 bases in between. Germline CDR1 reads SGHRS; CDR2 reads YFSETQ. The CDR3 totals 18 residues. The CDR3 nucleotides read TGCGCCAGCAGCTTGTTGACTAGGGCGATGGGGAGCACAGATACGCAGTATTTT. This gives the protein CASSLLTRAMGSTDTQYF.

This clonotype was counted only a few times. Likely a read error: the CDR3 ends without its conserved phenylalanine or tryptophan. Because the CDR3's place on the DNA is in doubt, the DNA is left out and the CDR3 is given as listed by TCRdb. CDR3 residues: CASSLFGLAASV. The gene calls are TRBV11-2 and TRBJ2-3; the table calls TRBD2, which could not be checked here. Looked up from germline, CDR1 is SGHAT and CDR2 is FQNNGV. The CDR3 is 12 amino acids long, termini counted.

This clonotype was counted at least ten times. V and J are TRBV7-2 and TRBJ2-1, with 9 bases matching TRBD1. Germline V gene sequence: CDR1 SGHTA, CDR2 FQGNSA. The junction had 5 bases not matched to a gene; V was cut back by 5 bases and J by 3 bases. CDR3 size: 15 residues. The DNA of the CDR3 is TGTGCCAGCAGCAAGCCGGGACAGGGCTACAATGAGCAGTTCTTC. Protein sequence: CASSKPGQGYNEQFF.

This clonotype was observed a handful of times. The chain is built from TRBV6-1 and TRBJ1-1, with D unresolved. V lost 6 bases to trimming and J lost 6 bases, with 17 bases between them. The germline gives CDR1 MNHNS, CDR2 SASEGT. The CDR3 runs to 14 residues. The CDR3: CASSPAESSAEAFF. The CDR3 DNA follows: TGTGCCAGCAGCCCGGCGGAATCCAGTGCTGAAGCTTTCTTT.

This clonotype has just a few counts. V is TRBV11-2 and J is TRBJ2-7, with TRBD1 matching 9 bases. There are 14 residues in the CDR3. Losses at the gene ends were 5 bases for V and 4 bases for J; bases not matched to a gene: 6. Germline CDR1 reads SGHAT; CDR2 reads FQNNGV. In nucleotides, the CDR3 is TGTGCCAGCAGCCACGGGACAGGGACTTACGAGCAGTACTTC. Its translation: CASSHGTGTYEQYF.

This clonotype was observed many times. The V gene is TRBV11-2, the J gene TRBJ2-1, with D perhaps matching TRBD1 (5 bases). The CDR3 runs 15 residues. The germline gives CDR1 SGHAT, CDR2 FQNNGV. The V gene lost 2 bases and the J gene lost 1 base, with 9 bases spanning the gap. CDR3: CASSLRGGSYNEQFF. The CDR3 bases are TGTGCCAGCAGCTTAAGGGGCGGATCCTACAATGAGCAGTTCTTC.

The chain is built from TRBV12-3 or TRBV12-4 and TRBJ2-1, with unresolved D. CDR3 length: 14 residues. Trimming cost V 0 bases and J 0 bases, with 3 bases left between them. For the CDR3, the DNA is TGTGCCAGCAGTTTAGCGAACTCCTACAATGAGCAGTTCTTC. It specifies CASSLANSYNEQFF.

This clonotype was detected only a few times. The rearrangement joins TRBV4-2 to TRBJ2-7, with 9 bases identical to TRBD1. V trimming: 4 bases; J trimming: 1 base; junction bases outside the gene matches: 11. The CDR3 runs 17 residues. Germline V lookup: CDR1 LGHNA, CDR2 YNFKEQ. In DNA form, the CDR3 reads TGTGCCAGCAGCCCGCCCCCAGACAGGGGGAAATCCTACGAGCAGTACTTC. Its translation is CASSPPPDRGKSYEQYF.

This chain links TRBV6-1 with TRBJ2-7; D is unclear. Between the trimmed V and J ends, which lost 1 base and 2 bases, there was a span of 9 bases. This CDR3 is 14 amino acids long. Germline loops: CDR1 MNHNS, CDR2 SASEGT. The CDR3 nucleotides are TGTGCCAGCAGTGAAGAACAGTCTACCTACGAGCAGTACGTC. Protein sequence: CASSEEQSTYEQYV.

A few counts support this clonotype. The rearrangement joins TRBV6-1 to TRBJ2-6; weak D call: TRBD2 (5 bases). Trimming pared 7 bases from V and 0 bases from J, leaving 13 bases between. The CDR3 is 16 amino acids. Germline CDR1 MNHNS, CDR2 SASEGT. This chain's CDR3 is CASIKSGNSGANVLTF. DNA for the CDR3: TGTGCCAGCATCAAAAGCGGAAACTCTGGGGCCAACGTCCTGACTTTC.

The chain recombines TRBV15 with TRBJ1-1; D gene ambiguous. The germline V gene has CDR1 LNHNV and CDR2 YYDKDF (reference sequence). The V end lost 0 bases, the J end lost 1 base, and 6 bases lay between the germline ends. The CDR3 spans 14 residues. CDR3: CATSRDLRNTEAFF. DNA for the CDR3: TGTGCCACCAGCAGAGATCTTAGGAACACTGAAGCTTTCTTT.

This chain connects TRBV24-1 to TRBJ1-2; 9 bases match TRBD1. J gave up 3 bases and V 3 bases, and 7 bases lay outside the gene matches. From germline, CDR1 is KGHDR and CDR2 SFDVKD. The CDR3 has 16 residues. This chain's CDR3 is CATSDPQGAEDYGYTF. The CDR3 DNA reads as TGTGCCACCAGTGATCCACAGGGGGCTGAAGACTATGGCTACACCTTC.

This clonotype was seen more than once but under ten times. The chain is built from TRBV11-1 and TRBJ2-5, with 8 bases fitting TRBD1. The CDR3 is 20 amino acids. Germline loops: CDR1 SGHAT, CDR2 FQDESV (reference sequence). V was clipped by 2 bases and J by 7 bases; unmatched bases: 24. Here the CDR3 reads CASSLISGQGPRGLKGTQYF. In DNA form, the CDR3 reads TGTGCCAGCAGCTTAATATCAGGACAGGGTCCAAGAGGTCTCAAGGGGACCCAGTACTTC.

Written as DNA, the CDR3 is TGTGCCACCAGCAGGGGGAATACAGGGGAATACGCCCATGAGCAGTTCTTC. It codes for CATSRGNTGEYAHEQFF. The genes are TRBV15 and TRBJ2-1; 7 bases align to TRBD1. The CDR3 totals 17 residues. Trimming removed 3 bases from V and 8 bases from J; junction bases left unmatched: 16. Germline V gene data show CDR1 as LNHNV and CDR2 as YYDKDF (reference sequence).

This clonotype was recorded a few times. The chain recombines TRBV5-6 with TRBJ1-2; maybe TRBD1 (6 bases). CDR3 length: 13 residues. V lost 4 bases, J lost 3 bases, and 10 bases lay in between. Germline CDR1 and CDR2: SGHDT and YYEEEE. The CDR3 DNA reads TGTGCCAGCAGCCCGGACAGTGACTATGGCTACACCTTC. Residues: CASSPDSDYGYTF.

The sample holds a few counts of this clonotype. The rearrangement links TRBV7-2 to TRBJ2-1; the match to TRBD1 covers 10 bases. CDR3 length: 14 residues. J lost 8 bases, V lost 8 bases, and 9 bases had no gene match. CDR1 and CDR2 from the germline V gene are SGHTA and FQGNSA. The DNA of the CDR3 is TGTGCCAGCGATACGTGGGACAGGGGACATGAGCAGTTCTTC. As protein: CASDTWDRGHEQFF.

The rearrangement links TRBV6-1 to TRBJ2-7; D possibly corresponds to TRBD2 (6 bases). Germline CDR1 MNHNS, CDR2 SASEGT. V lost 4 bases and J lost 0, with 13 bases in between. This CDR3 spans 15 amino acids. CDR3 bases: TGTGCCAGCAGTGTTATAGCGGCAGCCTCCTACGAGCAGTACTTC. It yields the protein CASSVIAAASYEQYF.

The table lists this clonotype with many counts. The chain joins TRBV2 to TRBJ2-3, with D possibly being TRBD2 (6 bases). Germline CDR1 SNHLY, CDR2 FYNNEI. This CDR3 is built from 17 residues. V was shortened by 5 bases and J by 3 bases, with 21 bases between the two germline ends. The CDR3 loop is CASSNLGTSQRTDTQYF. The CDR3 DNA reads as TGTGCCAGCAGTAACTTAGGGACTTCCCAGAGGACAGATACGCAGTATTTT.